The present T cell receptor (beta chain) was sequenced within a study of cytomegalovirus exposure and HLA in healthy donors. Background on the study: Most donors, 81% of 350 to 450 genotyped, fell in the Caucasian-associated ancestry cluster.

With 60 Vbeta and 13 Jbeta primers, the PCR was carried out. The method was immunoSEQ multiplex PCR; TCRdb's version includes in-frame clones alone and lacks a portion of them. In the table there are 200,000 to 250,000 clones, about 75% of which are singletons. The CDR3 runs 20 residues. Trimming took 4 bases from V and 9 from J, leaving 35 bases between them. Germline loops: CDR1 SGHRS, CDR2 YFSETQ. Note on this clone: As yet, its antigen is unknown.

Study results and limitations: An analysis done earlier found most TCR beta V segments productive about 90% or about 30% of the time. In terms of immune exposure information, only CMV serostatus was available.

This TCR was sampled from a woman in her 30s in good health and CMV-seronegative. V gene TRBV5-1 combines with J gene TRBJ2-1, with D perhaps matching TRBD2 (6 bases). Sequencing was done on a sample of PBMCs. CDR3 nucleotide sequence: TGCGCCAGCAGCCCGAACCCGACTCACTGGGTCGGGGGTCGTAGTAGTGAGCAGTTCTTC. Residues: CASSPNPTHWVGGRSSEQFF.